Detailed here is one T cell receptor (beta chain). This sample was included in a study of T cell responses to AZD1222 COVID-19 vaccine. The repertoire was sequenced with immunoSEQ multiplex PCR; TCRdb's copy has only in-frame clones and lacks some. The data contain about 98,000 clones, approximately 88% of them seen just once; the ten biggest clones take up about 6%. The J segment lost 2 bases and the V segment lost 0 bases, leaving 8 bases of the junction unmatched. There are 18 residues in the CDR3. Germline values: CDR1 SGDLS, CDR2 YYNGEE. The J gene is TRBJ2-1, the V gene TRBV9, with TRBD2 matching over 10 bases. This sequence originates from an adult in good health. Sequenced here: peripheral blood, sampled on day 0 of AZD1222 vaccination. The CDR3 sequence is CASSVAPTSGSTYNEQFF. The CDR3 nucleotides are TGTGCCAGCAGCGTAGCCCCGACTAGCGGGTCCACCTACAATGAGCAGTTCTTC. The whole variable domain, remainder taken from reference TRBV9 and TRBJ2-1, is DSGVTQTPKHLITATGQRVTLRCSPRSGDLSVYWYQQSLDQGLQFLIQYYNGEERAKGNILERFSAQQFPDLHSELNLSSLELGDSALYFCASSVAPTSGSTYNEQFFGPGTRLTVL.